This TCR beta chain was observed in a study of T cells after posttransplantation cyclophosphamide. Controls had myeloablative marrow grafts with methotrexate and calcineurin inhibitor, sampled at 1 year. Sequencing used immunoSEQ multiplex PCR; TCRdb keeps in-frame clones, though not all of them. The table lists some 21,000 clones, 86% of them singletons. The CDR3 contains 16 residues. CDR1 and CDR2 from the germline V gene are SGHTA and FQGTGA. V was clipped by 4 bases and J by 0 bases, with 14 bases between them. The sequencing here drew on PBMCs, taken around 350 days after allogeneic stem cell transplant with calcineurin inhibitor and methotrexate. The V gene is TRBV7-3, the J gene TRBJ2-3; TRBD1 might be the D (5 bases). This receptor was identified in a female patient between 30 and 40 years old who received an allogeneic stem cell transplant from an unrelated donor, was CMV-positive, and had acute and chronic GVHD. Some T cells may be provided by the graft donor. CDR3 residues: CASSSLGHSSTDTQYF. DNA of the CDR3: TGTGCCAGCAGCTCTCTAGGACATTCTAGCACAGATACGCAGTATTTT.